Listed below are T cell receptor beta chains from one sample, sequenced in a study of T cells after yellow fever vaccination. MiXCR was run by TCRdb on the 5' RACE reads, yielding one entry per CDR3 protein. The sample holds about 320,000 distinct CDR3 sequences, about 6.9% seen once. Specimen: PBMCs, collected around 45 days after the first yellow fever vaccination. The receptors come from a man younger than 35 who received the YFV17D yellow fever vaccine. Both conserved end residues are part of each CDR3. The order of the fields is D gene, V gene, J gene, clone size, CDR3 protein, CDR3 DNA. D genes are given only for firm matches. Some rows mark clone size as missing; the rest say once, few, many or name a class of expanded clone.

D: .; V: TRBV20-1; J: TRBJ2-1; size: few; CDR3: CSARTLTFGEQFF; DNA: TGCAGTGCTAGGACTCTGACCTTCGGTGAGCAGTTCTTC
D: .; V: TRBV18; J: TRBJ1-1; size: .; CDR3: CASSPPWGGSGEAFF; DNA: TGTGCCAGCTCACCCCCCTGGGGGGGCTCGGGTGAAGCTTTCTTT
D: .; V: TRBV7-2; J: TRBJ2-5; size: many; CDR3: CASNRPPSEETQYF; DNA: TGTGCCAGCAACCGACCGCCTTCAGAGGAGACCCAGTACTTC
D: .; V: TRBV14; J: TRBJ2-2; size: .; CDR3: CASSQVPGTTGELFF; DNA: TGTGCCAGCAGCCAAGTCCCGGGGACCACCGGGGAGCTGTTTTTT
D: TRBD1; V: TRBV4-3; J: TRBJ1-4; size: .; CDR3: CASSRLDRSGSEKLFF; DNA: TGCGCCAGCAGCCGACTGGACAGGTCAGGAAGTGAAAAACTGTTTTTT
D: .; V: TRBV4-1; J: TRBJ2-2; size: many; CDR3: CASSHPRGRKNTGELFF; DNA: TGCGCCAGCAGCCACCCCCGGGGGCGGAAGAACACCGGGGAGCTGTTTTTT
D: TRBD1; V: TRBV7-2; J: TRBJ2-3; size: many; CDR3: CASSRHGRGQDTQYF; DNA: TGTGCCAGCTCACGTCATGGCAGGGGGCAAGATACGCAGTATTTT
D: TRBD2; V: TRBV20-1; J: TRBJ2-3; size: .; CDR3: CSARDMAGGVRTETQYF; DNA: TGCAGTGCTAGAGATATGGCGGGGGGCGTCCGCACAGAAACGCAGTATTTT
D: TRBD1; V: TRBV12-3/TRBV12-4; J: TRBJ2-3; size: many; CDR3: CATDRGRTQYF; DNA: TGTGCCACGGACAGGGGACGGACGCAGTATTTT
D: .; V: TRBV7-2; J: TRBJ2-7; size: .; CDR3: CASSLGWSYEQYF; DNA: TGTGCCAGCAGCTTAGGATGGTCCTACGAGCAGTACTTC
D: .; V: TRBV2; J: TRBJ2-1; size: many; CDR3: CASARAEQFF; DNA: TGTGCCAGCGCCCGGGCGGAGCAGTTCTTC
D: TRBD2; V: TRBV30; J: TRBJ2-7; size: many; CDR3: CAWSVLAGVYEQYF; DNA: TGTGCCTGGAGTGTTCTAGCGGGGGTCTACGAGCAGTACTTC
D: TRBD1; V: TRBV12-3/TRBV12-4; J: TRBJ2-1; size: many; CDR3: CASRPPRQGIPNEQFF; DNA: TGTGCCAGCAGACCACCGAGACAGGGAATCCCCAATGAGCAGTTCTTC
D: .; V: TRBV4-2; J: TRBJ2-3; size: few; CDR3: CASSRARAGADTQYF; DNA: TGTGCCAGCAGCCGGGCGAGGGCCGGGGCAGATACGCAGTATTTT
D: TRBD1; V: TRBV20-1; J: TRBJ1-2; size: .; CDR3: CSAGDRVNYGYTF; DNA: TGCAGTGCTGGGGACAGGGTTAACTATGGCTACACCTTC
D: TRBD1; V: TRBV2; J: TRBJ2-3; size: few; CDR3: CASSARQGQNTDTQYF; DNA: TGTGCCAGCAGCGCAAGGCAGGGACAGAACACAGATACGCAGTATTTT